This TCR beta chain was sequenced during a study of OX40 agonist ivuxolimab in advanced cancers. Germline values: CDR1 SGHDT, CDR2 YYEEEE. Trimming left V 4 bases short and J 6 bases short, with 16 bases between. The CDR3 has 15 residues. A word on this clone: Its antigen is as yet unknown.

General observations from the study: Undetermined was the antigen specificity of the expanded peripheral T cells. Among the lowest levels of clonal expansion were found in partial responders at 0.1-3.0 mg/kg. It was also the case that some nonresponders had low normalized T-cell clonal expansion.

Assay used: immunoSEQ multiplex PCR; TCRdb lists only in-frame clones, some missing. The sample lists 72,000 or so clones, roughly 88% seen once, with 0.7% to 1% in the top ten. This chain joins TRBV5-6 and TRBJ2-2; tentative D call: TRBD1 (6 bases). The sample consisted of CD4+ or CD8+ T cells sorted from blood, taken in a trial of the OX40 agonist ivuxolimab. The origin of this receptor is an adult with an advanced solid tumor such as melanoma, head and neck, liver or kidney cancer. The CDR3 sequence: CASSLGGRGSGELFF. CDR3 nucleotides: TGTGCCAGCAGCCTAGGTGGCAGGGGATCCGGGGAGCTGTTTTTT.